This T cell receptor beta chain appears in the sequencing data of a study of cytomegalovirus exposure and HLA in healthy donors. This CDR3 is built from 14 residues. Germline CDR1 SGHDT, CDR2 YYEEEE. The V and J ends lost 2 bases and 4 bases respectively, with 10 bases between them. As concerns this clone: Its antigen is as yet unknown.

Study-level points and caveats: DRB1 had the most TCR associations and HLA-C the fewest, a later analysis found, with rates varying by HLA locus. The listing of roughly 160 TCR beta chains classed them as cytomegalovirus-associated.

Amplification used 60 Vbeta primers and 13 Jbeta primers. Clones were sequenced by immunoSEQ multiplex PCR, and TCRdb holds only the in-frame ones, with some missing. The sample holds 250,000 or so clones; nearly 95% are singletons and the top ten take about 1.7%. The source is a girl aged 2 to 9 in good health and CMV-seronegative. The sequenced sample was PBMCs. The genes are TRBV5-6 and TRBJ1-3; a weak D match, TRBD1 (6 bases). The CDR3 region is CASSLGGAGNTIYF. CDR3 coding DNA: TGTGCCAGCAGCTTAGGGGGAGCGGGAAACACCATATATTTT.